This passage covers 32 T cell receptor beta chains from one sample sequenced in a study of tumor-infiltrating lymphocytes in primary liver carcinoma. For each extraction, RNA and DNA were obtained together from around 18-30 mg of unsorted bulk tissue. Constant-region priming of around 490 ng total RNA yielded TCR beta cDNA. Libraries for TCR beta were built through three nested multiplex PCR rounds, which together made up a slightly modified ARM-PCR procedure. Running 10 cycles apiece, the first two PCR rounds relied on TRBV1-TRBV30 forward primers together with a C-beta reverse primer. From the multiplex PCR reads, TCRdb called clonotypes with MiXCR, one entry per CDR3 protein. The table has about 200,000 distinct CDR3 sequences, roughly 80% seen once; the top ten hold 15% to 20%. The sequenced material came from tumor tissue from primary liver carcinoma. Receptors were obtained from a man in his forties with primary liver carcinoma and hepatitis B virus infection.

About this clonotype itself: Sequence at one end of the junction differs from germline and may be a read error. V gene TRBV4-2 combines with J gene TRBJ2-1, with D perhaps matching TRBD1 (7 bases). The CDR3 is made up of 16 amino acids. Germline V gene sequence: CDR1 LGHNA, CDR2 YNFKEQ. The CDR3 spells CASNHAGGQRNNEQFF. DNA of the CDR3: TGTGCTAGCAACCACGCCGGGGGACAGAGGAACAATGAGCAGTTCTTC.

Regarding this clonotype: The CDR3 does not close with the conserved phenylalanine or tryptophan, likely indicating a read error. The V and J genes are TRBV5-4 and TRBJ1-3, with unresolved D. The CDR3 length is 16 residues. Germline V gives CDR1 SGHNT, CDR2 YYREEE (reference sequence). The CDR3 DNA follows: TGTACCAGCAGCTTTTTGAGCTCCAGCTCTGGAAACACCATATATTAT. Translating gives CTSSFLSSSSGNTIYY.

Remarks on this clonotype: Because the CDR3 is missing its conserved closing phenylalanine or tryptophan, this is likely a read error. The chain couples TRBV5-1 to TRBJ2-2; 7 nucleotides line up with TRBD1. Germline V gene sequence: CDR1 SGHRS, CDR2 YFSETQ. Unmatched junction bases numbered 3, after V lost 7 bases and J lost 0 bases. The CDR3 sequence is 14 residues long. Written as DNA, the CDR3 is TGCGCCAGCGACAGGGTCCCGAACACCGGGGAGCTGTTTCTT. Translating gives CASDRVPNTGELFL.

A word on this clonotype: A much larger clone differs by one base, so this may be a read error. The chain has TRBV13 and TRBJ2-7; 7 bases agree with TRBD2. V gave up 3 bases and J gave up 9 bases; unmatched junction bases: 5. Germline V gene data show CDR1 as PRHDT and CDR2 as FYEKMQ (reference sequence). This CDR3 has 12 amino acids. The CDR3 sequence: CASSLGSSGQYF. DNA of the CDR3: TGTGCCAGCAGCTTGGGGTCTAGCGGGCAGTACTTC.

Remarks on this clonotype: At one boundary the junction diverges from the germline segment, which might be a read error. V and J are TRBV29-1 and TRBJ2-6; the D gene is possibly TRBD1 (6 bases). The germline gives CDR1 SQVTM, CDR2 ANQGSEA. The CDR3 is 16 residues long. CDR3 amino acids: CSVFRDTDYGANALTF. CDR3 DNA sequence: TGCAGCGTTTTCCGGGACACAGACTATGGGGCCAACGCCCTGACCTTC.

About this clonotype: Likely a read error: the CDR3 ends without its conserved phenylalanine or tryptophan. The chain combines TRBV12-3 or TRBV12-4 with TRBJ2-7, with TRBD1 as a possible D gene (8 bases). This CDR3 has 13 amino acids. The CDR3 here is CVSSWTGRGEQYI. The CDR3 DNA sequence: TGTGTCAGCAGTTGGACAGGGAGGGGCGAGCAGTACATC.

Regarding this clonotype: The junction differs from germline at one of its ends, possibly a read error. CDR3 bases: TGTGCCAGCAGGTTCACAGGGTCAATTCAGTCCCAGCATTTT. Protein product: CASRFTGSIQSQHF. The J gene is TRBJ1-5, the V gene TRBV28; a possible D gene is TRBD1 (6 bases). Germline values: CDR1 MDHEN, CDR2 SYDVKM. There are 14 residues in the CDR3.

Of note for this clonotype: One end of the junction fails to match germline, which may point to a read error. The chain is built from TRBV4-2 and TRBJ1-1, with D possibly matching TRBD1 (5 bases). Germline CDR1 and CDR2: LGHNA and YNFKEQ. The CDR3 length is 15 residues. CDR3 coding DNA: TGTGTCAGCAGCCAAGGGACCCCGGTAGGCCGTGATGTTTTCTTT. Translating it yields CVSSQGTPVGRDVFF.

This clonotype has only one observation. A read error may explain this, as a much larger clone is one base away. The V gene is TRBV28, the J gene TRBJ2-7; the D gene is possibly TRBD1 (6 bases). Per germline, CDR1 MDHEN and CDR2 SYDVKM. Trimming removed 5 bases from V and 5 bases from J, with 28 bases in between. The CDR3 is 18 amino acids. The CDR3 DNA reads as TGTGCCAGCAGTACCCCAACAGGGCTCGGGTGGTTTGTCGACGAGCAGTACTTC. It encodes CASSTPTGLGWFVDEQYF. The full variable domain, in which reference TRBV28 and TRBJ2-7 provide the parts outside the CDR3, is DVKVTQSSRYLVKRTGEKVFLECVQDMDHENMFWYRQDPGLGLRLIYFSYDVKMKEKGDIPEGYSVSREKKERFSLILESASTNQTSMYLCASSTPTGLGWFVDEQYFGPGTRLTVT.

This clonotype came up many times. The chain recombines TRBV5-1 with TRBJ2-3; 11 positions match TRBD1. V was clipped by 4 bases and J by 3 bases; unmatched bases: 4. Germline CDR1 SGHRS, CDR2 YFSETQ. The CDR3 spans 15 residues. CDR3 sequence (DNA): TGCGCCAGCAGCGCCGGGACAGGGGGAACAGATACGCAGTATTTT. It yields the protein CASSAGTGGTDTQYF.

A word on this clonotype: This may be a read error, as it is one base from a much larger clone. The chain recombines TRBV6-5 with TRBJ2-1; perhaps TRBD2 as D (6 bases). The CDR3 runs to 13 residues. Germline loops: CDR1 MNHEY, CDR2 SVGAGI. CDR3 region: CASRGRNYNEEFF. CDR3 sequence (DNA): TGTGCCAGCAGGGGGAGGAATTACAATGAGGAGTTCTTC.

With respect to this clonotype: The junction shows a germline mismatch at one end, possibly a read error. The V call is TRBV11-2, the J call TRBJ1-2, with TRBD1 as a possible D gene (5 bases). The CDR3 runs 16 residues. Germline V gene lookup returns CDR1 SGHAT and CDR2 FQNNGV. The DNA of the CDR3 is TGTGACAGGAGCTTAGATTCGGTAGCCTATTCTCGAGGCTATACCTTC. Amino acid sequence: CDRSLDSVAYSRGYTF. Looking up the rest from reference TRBV11-2 and TRBJ1-2 gives the full variable domain: EAGVAQSPRYKIIEKRQSVAFWCNPISGHATLYWYQQILGQGPKLLIQFQNNGVVDDSQLPKDRFSAERLKGVDSTLKIQPAKLEDSAVYLCDRSLDSVAYSRGYTFGSGTRLTVV.

Concerning this clonotype: The junction does not match germline at one end; this may be a read error. The chain is built from TRBV6-2 or TRBV6-3 and TRBJ1-1; 7 bases match TRBD1. CDR1 is MNHEY and CDR2 is SVGEGT in the germline V gene. CDR3 length equals 12 residues. This CDR3 is CDSRGRGAGAFF. DNA for the CDR3: TGTGACAGCAGGGGGAGGGGGGCTGGAGCTTTCTTT.

As for this clonotype: An end of the junction does not agree with germline; a read error may underlie this. V and J are TRBV11-1 and TRBJ1-1; D is possibly TRBD1 (5 bases). Germline loops: CDR1 SGHAT, CDR2 FQDESV (reference sequence). This CDR3 is 15 amino acids long. The CDR3 loop reads CASSLAGDGNADAFF. The CDR3, as DNA: TGTGCCAGCAGCTTAGCAGGGGATGGGAATGCTGATGCTTTCTTT.

Worth noting for this clonotype: One junction end disagrees with the germline gene, perhaps due to a read error. The chain is built from TRBV29-1 and TRBJ1-5; D remains ambiguous. CDR1 SQVTM and CDR2 ANQGSEA come from the germline V gene. This CDR3 is 13 amino acids long. In nucleotides, the CDR3 is TGCAGCGTTGTCGGAGACATAAATCAGCTCCAGCATTTT. It is translated as CSVVGDINQLQHF.

About this clonotype itself: Because the CDR3 is missing its conserved closing phenylalanine or tryptophan, this is likely a read error. This chain uses TRBV4-1 with TRBJ2-1, with 9 bases aligning to TRBD1. The CDR3 length is 16 residues. Looked up from germline, CDR1 is MGHRA and CDR2 is YSYEKL. Unmatched junction bases numbered 12, after V lost 11 bases and J lost 1 base. The CDR3 reads CADSQLGTGSYNEQFY. In DNA, the CDR3 is TGCGCCGACAGCCAACTTGGGACAGGGTCCTACAATGAGCAGTTCTAC.

The rearrangement joins TRBV29-1 to TRBJ2-7, with D possibly matching TRBD2 (6 bases). The V end was cut by 5 bases, the J end by 7 bases, with 24 bases between. The V gene's germline CDR1 is SQVTM and CDR2 ANQGSEA. This CDR3 contains 15 residues. The CDR3 is CSVKEGAVQRVEQYF. The CDR3 region has the DNA TGCAGCGTTAAGGAGGGAGCGGTTCAGAGGGTAGAGCAGTACTTC.

This clonotype is a singleton in its sample. J is TRBJ2-3 and V is TRBV3-1; a weak D match, TRBD2 (5 bases). CDR1 and CDR2 from the germline V gene are LGHDT and YNNKEL (reference sequence). The CDR3 loop spans 14 amino acids. V was trimmed by 3 bases and J by 5 bases, leaving 12 bases between them. The CDR3 here is CASSHGIRGDTQYF. CDR3 bases: TGTGCCAGCAGCCACGGAATCCGGGGAGATACGCAGTATTTT.

The table lists this clonotype with a count of one. One junction end does not reproduce the germline sequence, and a read error may be involved. The chain recombines TRBV12-3 or TRBV12-4 with TRBJ2-1; D is ambiguous. The CDR3 loop spans 15 amino acids. CDR3 residues: CASSPLAVSYNKQFF. The CDR3 region has the DNA TGTGCCAGTAGCCCCTTGGCGGTCTCCTACAATAAGCAGTTCTTC.

With respect to this clonotype: The junction does not match germline at one end; this may be a read error. The rearrangement links TRBV5-6 to TRBJ2-5; TRBD2 agrees at 11 bases. This CDR3 is 15 amino acids long. Germline V CDR1 and CDR2: SGHDT, YYEEEE. The CDR3 sequence: CASSLVASGRKTHYF. The DNA for the CDR3 is TGTGCCAGCAGCTTGGTTGCTAGCGGGAGGAAGACCCACTACTTC.

Worth noting for this clonotype: Germline is not matched at one junction end, which may reflect a read error. The CDR3 nucleotides are TGTGACAGCAGCAAATACAATGAGCAGTTCTTC. Translating gives CDSSKYNEQFF. V usage is TRBV13 and J usage is TRBJ2-1; D gene ambiguous. CDR1 is PRHDT, CDR2 FYEKMQ, per germline (reference sequence). The CDR3 has 11 residues.

This clonotype was seen many times. This rearrangement joins TRBV11-2 to TRBJ2-7, with a tentative D call TRBD2 (6 bases). The length of the CDR3 is 16 residues. Looked up from germline, CDR1 is SGHAT and CDR2 is FQNNGV. Trimming cost V 6 bases and J 0 bases, with 18 bases left between them. The CDR3 DNA sequence: TGTGCCAGCAGTCAATATTTACAGACTAGCTCCTACGAGCAGTACTTC. Translated, it gives CASSQYLQTSSYEQYF.

The chain has TRBV6-1 and TRBJ2-3; TRBD1 or TRBD2 may be the D gene (5 bases each). The germline V gene encodes CDR1 MNHNS and CDR2 SASEGT. Trimming left V 11 bases short and J 4 bases short, with 22 bases between. This CDR3 has 15 amino acids. The CDR3 sequence is CAATPRGAMPDTQYF. CDR3 sequence (DNA): TGTGCCGCAACCCCCAGAGGGGCGATGCCAGATACGCAGTATTTT.

For this clonotype: The conserved phenylalanine or tryptophan is not found at the CDR3 terminus, so this likely reflects a read error. This rearrangement joins TRBV29-1 to TRBJ2-3; a possible D gene is TRBD1 (6 bases). Per germline, CDR1 SQVTM and CDR2 ANQGSEA. The CDR3 sequence is 14 residues long. This chain's CDR3 is CSVSGTRASDTQYY. The CDR3 nucleotides read TGCAGCGTTTCCGGGACAAGGGCGTCAGACACGCAGTATTAT.

On this clonotype: At one boundary the junction diverges from the germline segment, which might be a read error. The CDR3 spells CANSRLTGPAEIQYF. The CDR3 DNA reads as TGTGCCAACAGTCGTTTGACTGGTCCCGCGGAGATCCAGTACTTC. The chain joins TRBV11-2 to TRBJ2-5; D not certain. This CDR3 has 15 amino acids. The germline gives CDR1 SGHAT, CDR2 FQNNGV.

Remarks on this clonotype: An end of the junction differs from the germline gene, which may be a read error. The chain employs TRBV6-5 and TRBJ2-3, with 7 nucleotides matching TRBD2. The length of the CDR3 is 15 residues. Germline-derived CDR1 and CDR2 are MNHEY and SVGAGI. For the CDR3, the DNA is TGTGCCAGCAACCCAGGACTAGTGGTAACAGATATGCAGTATTTT. It is translated as CASNPGLVVTDMQYF.

The CDR3 nucleotides read TGTGCCCGTCATATCGGGAGGTTGCCGTTCTTC. This translates into CARHIGRLPFF. V gene TRBV30 combines with J gene TRBJ2-1; TRBD2 agrees at 7 bases. Trimming removed 8 bases from V and 15 bases from J; junction bases left unmatched: 13. The length of the CDR3 is 11 residues. Germline CDR1 is GTSNPN and CDR2 is SVGIG (reference sequence).

Note on this clonotype: A read error may produce the germline difference seen at one junction end. This chain links TRBV4-3 with TRBJ2-4, with D perhaps TRBD1 (5 bases). The CDR3 is made up of 14 amino acids. Germline V CDR1 and CDR2: LGHNA, YSLEER. CDR3 region: CASSQARGKNIKYF. The CDR3 DNA sequence: TGCGCCAGCAGCCAGGCAAGGGGCAAAAACATTAAGTACTTC.

Concerning this clonotype itself: Mismatch with germline at one junction end may stem from a read error. The rearrangement uses TRBV12-3 or TRBV12-4 and TRBJ2-4; TRBD2 matches 7 bases. This CDR3 is 12 amino acids long. The CDR3 nucleotides are TGTGCCAGCAACCGAGAGAGCGGGATTCAGTATTTC. It codes for CASNRESGIQYF.

For this clonotype: A junction boundary mismatches the germline segment, possibly from a read error. The rearrangement uses TRBV29-1 and TRBJ2-5; TRBD2 might be the D (6 bases). The germline V gene encodes CDR1 SQVTM and CDR2 ANQGSEA. The CDR3 contains 15 residues. The CDR3 region is CSVDDHPGRGGTQYF. In DNA form, the CDR3 reads TGCAGTGTTGATGATCATCCGGGAAGGGGAGGGACCCAGTACTTC.

This clonotype has a single count. The rearrangement links TRBV29-1 to TRBJ1-2, with D uncertain. The germline V gene encodes CDR1 SQVTM and CDR2 ANQGSEA. The CDR3 totals 13 residues. Trimming took 6 bases from V and 5 from J, leaving 16 bases between them. The CDR3 sequence: CSVYFAREYGYTF. The CDR3 bases are TGCAGCGTGTATTTTGCTCGCGAGTATGGCTACACCTTC. Filled out from reference TRBV29-1 and TRBJ1-2, the complete variable domain reads SAVISQKPSRDICQRGTSLTIQCQVDSQVTMMFWYRQQPGQSLTLIATANQGSEATYESGFVIDKFPISRPNLTFSTLTVSNMSPEDSSIYLCSVYFAREYGYTFGSGTRLTVV.

Comments on this clonotype: The CDR3 does not close with the conserved phenylalanine or tryptophan, likely indicating a read error. The gene calls are TRBV6-5 and TRBJ2-1; 11 bases match TRBD2. This CDR3 has 15 amino acids. V was clipped by 6 bases and J by 4 bases; unmatched bases: 5. Germline V lookup: CDR1 MNHEY, CDR2 SVGAGI. In DNA form, the CDR3 reads TGTGCCAGCAGCTTACTAGCGGGGGCATACAATGAGCAGTTCTTA. As protein: CASSLLAGAYNEQFL.